This T cell receptor beta chain was observed in a study of identical twins. MiXCR was run by TCRdb on the 5' RACE reads, yielding one entry per CDR3 protein. The data show just over 500,000 distinct CDR3 sequences, roughly a fifth seen once. V dropped 3 bases and J dropped 6 bases, with 8 bases sitting between them. The CDR3 totals 13 residues. Germline lookup yields CDR1 MDHEN and CDR2 SYDVKM. The same sample was also studied in work on T cells expressing NK-cell markers. From that second work: Obtained from sorted CD3+CD56+NKG2C+, CD3+CD56+NKG2C- and CD3+CD56-NKG2C+ T cells were the TCR beta repertoires. For several experiments, T cell sorting was restricted to the alpha-beta TCR population by means of an anti-gamma-delta TCR antibody.

This sequence joins TRBV28 and TRBJ2-2; perhaps TRBD2 as D (5 bases). The material sequenced was CD4+ T cells sorted from blood. This receptor was taken from a woman under 30 in good health. CDR3 residues: CASSFQRPGELFF. CDR3 bases: TGTGCCAGCAGTTTCCAGCGGCCCGGGGAGCTGTTTTTT.